This T cell receptor beta chain was recovered during a study of T cell changes during pregnancy in multiple sclerosis. Trimming took 2 bases from V and 5 from J; bases not matched to a gene: 10. The germline CDR1 and CDR2 sequences are MDHEN and SYDVKM. The CDR3 loop spans 16 amino acids. Clones were read by immunoSEQ multiplex PCR, and TCRdb kept only the in-frame ones, dropping some. The sample carries tens of thousands of clones, 90% to 95% recorded once. The receptor's source is a female donor with multiple sclerosis, enrolled in a pregnancy study. This chain connects TRBV28 to TRBJ2-7; 9 nucleotides align to TRBD2. Here the sequenced sample was CD4+ T cells from peripheral blood mononuclear cells, taken before pregnancy. The CDR3 protein is CASSLLMAGGPDEQYF. CDR3 DNA: TGTGCCAGCAGTTTACTAATGGCGGGAGGGCCGGACGAGCAGTACTTC.